This T cell receptor (beta chain) was obtained from a study of response to subunit inactivated influenza vaccine. Study-wide points: A suggestion made by the authors is that each seasonal influenza vaccination recruits few new T cells.

One entry per CDR3 protein, called by TCRdb with MiXCR from the RT-PCR reads. Counted here are more than 200,000 distinct CDR3 sequences, 12% occurring once; the ten biggest clones make up more than 7%. The V gene's germline CDR1 is MNHNS and CDR2 SASEGT. V was shortened by 6 bases and J by 7 bases, with 18 bases between the two germline ends. The CDR3 sequence is 15 residues long. To note about this clonotype: Its antigen is undetermined.

The receptor's source is a man aged 45-65 years who received an inactivated influenza vaccine. V and J are TRBV6-1 and TRBJ2-2; D might be TRBD1 (6 bases). The sequences come from non-naive T cells sorted from PBMCs, collected less than 15 days before vaccination. The CDR3 sequence is CASRPGHAPGGELFF. The CDR3 bases are TGTGCCAGCAGACCGGGACACGCACCGGGCGGGGAGCTGTTTTTT.